The 26 T cell receptor beta chains presented below share a single source sample, sequenced in a study of shared clonotypes between healthy human individuals. Generated by immunoSEQ multiplex PCR, the TCRdb table keeps only in-frame clones and is missing some. The data show around 1.9 million clones, 85% to 95% seen once. CD45RO-negative CD8 cells positively selected for CCR7 made up the naive population, which excluded terminally differentiated effector memory CD45RA+ cells. The sequenced sample was naive CD8+ T cells from PBMCs. The receptor source for this set is a man aged 18 to 35 in good health. Some clones in this sample may be carry-over from other donors' samples.

The genes are TRBV7-9 and TRBJ2-7, with D perhaps matching TRBD2 (6 bases). The ends were cut back, 6 bases at V and 2 bases at J, with 14 bases in the middle. The CDR3 is 14 amino acids. Germline V lookup: CDR1 SEHNR, CDR2 FQNEAQ (reference sequence). The CDR3 DNA reads TGTGCCAGCAGGTCGGGTAGCGGACCCTACGAGCAGTACTTC. Translated, it gives CASRSGSGPYEQYF.

The chain links TRBV4-3 to TRBJ1-6; a weak D match, TRBD1 (6 bases). The CDR3 covers 18 residues. The V gene's germline CDR1 is LGHNA and CDR2 YSLEER. Trimming removed 1 base at V and 6 bases at J, with 19 bases between. The CDR3 bases are TGCGCCAGCAGCCAAGTCCAGGGGCGAATCTCCCCTAATTCACCCCTCCACTTT. This gives the protein CASSQVQGRISPNSPLHF.

V gene TRBV25-1 combines with J gene TRBJ2-7; D gene uncertain. V lost 8 bases to trimming and J lost 3 bases, with 20 bases between them. CDR3 size: 15 residues. Per germline, CDR1 MGHDK and CDR2 SYGVNS. The CDR3 reads CASSRPHRANYEQYF. CDR3 nucleotides: TGTGCCAGCTCACGGCCCCATCGGGCTAACTACGAGCAGTACTTC.

J is TRBJ2-2 and V is TRBV28; no clear D. This CDR3 spans 13 amino acids. V dropped 3 bases and J dropped 3 bases, with 5 bases sitting between them. Looked up from germline, CDR1 is MDHEN and CDR2 is SYDVKM. The CDR3 coding sequence is TGTGCCAGCAGTTTGTGGGACACCGGGGAGCTGTTTTTT. Residues: CASSLWDTGELFF.

The chain has TRBV9 and TRBJ2-2; maybe TRBD1 (6 bases). CDR1 and CDR2 (germline): SGDLS, YYNGEE. Deletions cut 3 bases from V and 0 bases from J, with 12 bases between. This CDR3 has 16 residues. CDR3 sequence (DNA): TGTGCCAGCAGCGACCTGACAGGCGCGAACACCGGGGAGCTGTTTTTT. Translating gives CASSDLTGANTGELFF.

J is TRBJ2-3 and V is TRBV9; the match to TRBD2 covers 9 bases. Germline CDR1 is SGDLS and CDR2 is YYNGEE. Unmatched junction bases numbered 3, after V lost 4 bases and J lost 0 bases. The CDR3 length is 15 residues. The chain's CDR3 is CASSPGLASTDTQYF. As DNA, the CDR3 is TGTGCCAGCAGCCCCGGACTAGCGAGCACAGATACGCAGTATTTT. Full variable domain (missing parts from reference TRBV9 and TRBJ2-3): DSGVTQTPKHLITATGQRVTLRCSPRSGDLSVYWYQQSLDQGLQFLIQYYNGEERAKGNILERFSAQQFPDLHSELNLSSLELGDSALYFCASSPGLASTDTQYFGPGTRLTVL.

V and J are TRBV13 and TRBJ1-1; D ambiguous. The CDR3 length is 12 residues. V lost 0 bases and J 5 bases, leaving 4 bases between the germline ends. The germline CDR1 and CDR2 sequences are PRHDT and FYEKMQ (reference sequence). The CDR3 DNA reads TGTGCCAGCAGCTTAGGTGAAACTGAAGCTTTCTTT. As protein: CASSLGETEAFF.

This chain connects TRBV6-5 to TRBJ2-1; D gene unclear. Per the germline V gene, CDR1 is MNHEY and CDR2 is SVGAGI. With 5 bases removed from V and 6 bases from J, the gap between germline ends came to 8 bases. The CDR3 spans 12 residues. CDR3 sequence reads: CASSPWTNEQFF. In nucleotides, the CDR3 is TGTGCCAGCAGTCCGTGGACCAATGAGCAGTTCTTC.

This clone is a singleton in its sample. This CDR3 is also generated by other DNA sequences in the sample. The chain recombines TRBV7-9 with TRBJ2-1, with 14 bases that match TRBD2. V shed 5 bases and J 8 bases; nucleotides not matched to a gene: 5. Per germline, CDR1 SEHNR and CDR2 FQNEAQ (reference sequence). The CDR3 sequence is 15 residues long. CDR3 sequence reads: CASSPRLAGGDEQFF. CDR3 DNA sequence: TGTGCCAGCAGCCCTCGACTAGCGGGAGGGGATGAGCAGTTCTTC.

This chain uses TRBV6-1 with TRBJ2-7, with TRBD2 as a possible D gene (5 bases). CDR1 MNHNS and CDR2 SASEGT come from the germline V gene. Trimming took off 8 bases at V and 2 bases at J, with 19 bases between the two ends. The CDR3 consists of 15 residues. The CDR3 DNA follows: TGTGCCAGCGACCCGGAGCGGCGGAGGACCTACGAGCAGTACTTC. It specifies CASDPERRRTYEQYF.

The chain has TRBV7-9 and TRBJ1-5; a possible D gene is TRBD1 (5 bases). CDR3 length equals 14 residues. V was shortened by 5 bases and J by 7 bases, with 15 bases between the two germline ends. CDR1 SEHNR and CDR2 FQNEAQ come from the germline V gene (reference sequence). CDR3 sequence: CASSGAGGFQPQHF. CDR3 coding DNA: TGTGCCAGCAGCGGGGCTGGGGGTTTCCAGCCCCAGCATTTT. The full variable domain, in which reference TRBV7-9 and TRBJ1-5 provide the parts outside the CDR3, is DTGVSQNPRHKITKRGQNVTFRCDPISEHNRLYWYRQTLGQGPEFLTYFQNEAQLEKSRLLSDRFSAERPKGSFSTLEIQRTEQGDSAMYLCASSGAGGFQPQHFGDGTRLSIL.

The CDR3 reads CASSFTGPRSYEQYF. DNA for the CDR3: TGTGCCAGCAGTTTCACAGGGCCTAGATCCTACGAGCAGTACTTC. The rearrangement uses TRBV6-5 and TRBJ2-7; tentative D call: TRBD1 (6 bases). There are 15 residues in the CDR3. The V gene lost 4 bases and the J gene lost 1 base, with 14 bases spanning the gap. From germline, CDR1 is MNHEY and CDR2 SVGAGI.

The chain employs TRBV10-3 and TRBJ2-2; D is unclear. This CDR3 has 12 residues. Germline CDR1 ENHRY, CDR2 SYGVKD. V was shortened by 6 bases and J by 7 bases, with 9 bases between the two germline ends. The CDR3 nucleotides are TGTGCCATCAGGGACCTCCTCGGGGAGCTGTTTTTT. Encoded protein: CAIRDLLGELFF.

The genes are TRBV28 and TRBJ1-2, with 7 bases aligning to TRBD1. Trimming took 5 bases from V and 7 from J; bases not matched to a gene: 4. The CDR3 has 12 residues. Germline CDR1 is MDHEN and CDR2 is SYDVKM. The CDR3 DNA reads as TGTGCCAGCAGTGACAGGGATACTGGCTACACCTTC. Translated, it gives CASSDRDTGYTF.

V is TRBV19 and J is TRBJ1-1, with 8 bases lining up with TRBD1. Germline assignment: CDR1 LNHDA and CDR2 SQIVND (reference sequence). This CDR3 is built from 16 residues. The V and J ends lost 7 bases and 4 bases, in that order; junction bases with no gene match: 14. The CDR3 sequence is CASTPSGGLLGTEAFF. The CDR3 DNA reads TGTGCCAGTACTCCCTCAGGGGGCTTACTGGGCACTGAAGCTTTCTTT.

This chain uses TRBV27 with TRBJ2-1; a weak D match, TRBD1 (6 bases). V was clipped by 8 bases and J by 3 bases, with 14 bases between them. The CDR3 length is 14 residues. Germline assignment: CDR1 MNHEY and CDR2 SMNVEV (reference sequence). CDR3 protein: CASGWGQFYNEQFF. Here the CDR3 DNA reads TGTGCCAGCGGGTGGGGGCAATTCTACAATGAGCAGTTCTTC.

The chain employs TRBV11-2 and TRBJ1-1, with D hard to call. Trimming removed 3 bases from V and 7 bases from J, with 15 bases in between. The CDR3 is 14 amino acids. Per the germline V gene, CDR1 is SGHAT and CDR2 is FQNNGV. CDR3 in DNA: TGTGCCAGCAGCTTGTATGGGCAAAGCCGTGAAGCTTTCTTT. This encodes CASSLYGQSREAFF. The full variable domain, with the rest looked up from reference TRBV11-2 and TRBJ1-1, is EAGVAQSPRYKIIEKRQSVAFWCNPISGHATLYWYQQILGQGPKLLIQFQNNGVVDDSQLPKDRFSAERLKGVDSTLKIQPAKLEDSAVYLCASSLYGQSREAFFGQGTRLTVV.

The chain is built from TRBV7-9 and TRBJ2-1; the D gene could be TRBD1 or TRBD2 (6 bases each). Germline V lookup: CDR1 SEHNR, CDR2 FQNEAQ (reference sequence). Trimming left V 1 base short and J 6 bases short, with 19 bases between. This CDR3 has 17 residues. The CDR3 spells CASSLGPDGGASNEQFF. The CDR3 DNA sequence: TGTGCCAGCAGCTTAGGCCCTGACGGGGGCGCCTCCAATGAGCAGTTCTTC.

The genes are TRBV7-9 and TRBJ2-7; 8 bases agree with TRBD2. Germline CDR1 reads SEHNR; CDR2 reads FQNEAQ (reference sequence). Germline trimming cut 0 bases from V and 4 bases from J; bases unmatched to any gene: 5. This CDR3 is 15 amino acids long. DNA for the CDR3: TGTGCCAGCAGCTTAGCGGCAACTAGCGGATACGAGCAGTACTTC. It is translated as CASSLAATSGYEQYF.

The rearrangement joins TRBV28 to TRBJ2-3, with D possibly being TRBD2 (5 bases). The CDR3 has 13 residues. CDR1 MDHEN and CDR2 SYDVKM come from the germline V gene. Deletions cut 5 bases from V and 3 bases from J, with 9 bases between. CDR3 DNA: TGTGCCAGCAGTAAAAGGGAGACAGATACGCAGTATTTT. Encoded protein: CASSKRETDTQYF.

The V call is TRBV9, the J call TRBJ1-1, with D possibly matching TRBD1 (5 bases). Per the germline V gene, CDR1 is SGDLS and CDR2 is YYNGEE. Trimming stripped 0 bases from V and 1 base from J, with 16 bases between. This CDR3 spans 17 amino acids. The CDR3 coding sequence is TGTGCCAGCAGCGTAGAGGGGACCCTACGAGGGAACACTGAAGCTTTCTTT. Translation: CASSVEGTLRGNTEAFF.

This clone turned up a few times. The chain couples TRBV10-2 to TRBJ1-5; D not certain. Germline CDR1 reads WSHSY; CDR2 reads SAAADI. This CDR3 spans 13 amino acids. The V gene lost 3 bases and the J gene lost 4 bases, with 7 bases spanning the gap. DNA of the CDR3: TGCGCCAGCAGTGAAGGCCCGAATCAGCCCCAGCATTTT. It encodes CASSEGPNQPQHF.

In the case of this clone: In the same sample, other DNA sequences code for this CDR3. The CDR3 reads CASSIVGGPYNEQFF. CDR3 in DNA: TGTGCCAGTAGTATAGTCGGGGGCCCTTACAATGAGCAGTTCTTC. The rearrangement joins TRBV19 to TRBJ2-1; perhaps D is TRBD1 or TRBD2 (6 bases each). V was clipped by 1 base and J by 4 bases, with 11 bases between them. Germline CDR1 reads LNHDA; CDR2 reads SQIVND (reference sequence). The CDR3 runs 15 residues.

The chain is built from TRBV9 and TRBJ2-7; D possibly corresponds to TRBD2 (6 bases). Germline loops: CDR1 SGDLS, CDR2 YYNGEE. The CDR3 runs to 13 residues. Trimming shortened V by 3 bases and J by 1 base, and 8 bases separated the two germline ends. Written as DNA, the CDR3 is TGTGCCAGCAGCGGACTAGGTTCCTACGAGCAGTACTTC. Protein sequence: CASSGLGSYEQYF.

V usage is TRBV2 and J usage is TRBJ2-1; 16 positions agree with TRBD2. V gave up 6 bases and J gave up 0 bases; unmatched junction bases: 11. The CDR3 is 20 residues long. The germline CDR1 and CDR2 sequences are SNHLY and FYNNEI. The CDR3 DNA follows: TGTGCCAGCAGGGAAAGGGTGGGACTAGCGGGAGGGAGCTCCTACAATGAGCAGTTCTTC. This gives the protein CASRERVGLAGGSSYNEQFF.

About this clone itself: The sample contains more than one DNA sequence encoding this CDR3. V and J are TRBV9 and TRBJ2-7; unclear D gene. The CDR3 contains 13 residues. The germline V gene encodes CDR1 SGDLS and CDR2 YYNGEE. V was cut by 0 bases and J by 0 bases, with 4 bases left in between. Written as DNA, the CDR3 is TGTGCCAGCAGCGTAGGCAGCTCCTACGAGCAGTACTTC. Its protein is CASSVGSSYEQYF.